This T cell receptor beta chain was sequenced for a study of pediatric ulcerative colitis. The rectum was sampled with one to two pinch biopsies at colonoscopy. TCRdb's table, derived via immunoSEQ multiplex PCR, lists solely in-frame clones and lacks some. The sample carries 40,000 to 55,000 clones, under 80% recorded once. The sample comprised gut tissue. This clonotype was obtained from a girl aged 10-17 years with moderate ulcerative colitis.

The CDR3 loop is CASSSLTSGYEQYF. The CDR3 region has the DNA TGTGCCAGCAGTTCGTTGACTAGCGGCTACGAGCAGTACTTC. The chain is built from TRBV27 and TRBJ2-7, with 9 bases identical to TRBD2. The CDR3 contains 14 residues. After removal of 4 bases from V and 3 bases from J, the junction contained 4 bases not matched to a gene. Germline CDR1 is MNHEY and CDR2 is SMNVEV (reference sequence).